This T cell receptor (beta chain) was retrieved from a study of T cells in Graves' hyperthyroidism and ophthalmopathy. Whole-study results and caveats: Onset of ophthalmopathy came a median around 6.2 months after the model predicted it.

Under 3 months was the duration of disease in ophthalmopathy patients, who also had a Clinical Activity Score of at least 3 and a NOSPECS grade of at least 4. Amplified TCR beta CDR3 regions derived from RNA transcripts. HTBI primers were employed in a first-round RT-PCR of the TCR CDR3. TCRdb re-called the multiplex PCR reads through MiXCR, storing one row per CDR3 protein. The data show approximately 570,000 distinct CDR3 sequences, with 20% seen just once and roughly 44% held by the top ten. Germline values: CDR1 SGHRS, CDR2 YFSETQ. The J segment lost 2 bases and the V segment lost 2 bases, leaving 5 bases of the junction unmatched. The CDR3 contains 15 residues. The sample holds many counts of this clonotype. The antigen is not known.

The J gene is TRBJ2-3, the V gene TRBV5-1; 7 bases align to TRBD2. The clonotype was recovered from a man aged 40-49 years with Graves' ophthalmopathy. The sequenced sample was blood. The CDR3 nucleotides are TGCGCCAGCAGCTTTCTGGGACTATCCACAGATACGCAGTATTTT. It translates to CASSFLGLSTDTQYF.